A single sample gave rise to the 19 T cell receptor beta chains below, sequenced in a study of blood T cell repertoires in COVID-19. Method: immunoSEQ multiplex PCR; TCRdb's copy keeps in-frame clones and lacks some. This table has about 400,000 clones, around 92% appearing once. The sequenced sample was peripheral blood. These TCRs come from a man aged 40-55 years with acute or convalescent COVID-19.

The chain has TRBV20-1 and TRBJ1-1; D is unresolved. Looked up from germline, CDR1 is DFQATT and CDR2 is SNEGSKA (reference sequence). The CDR3 runs 11 residues. Deletions cut 4 bases from V and 4 bases from J, with 7 bases between. The CDR3 reads CSAKPRTEAFF. CDR3 DNA sequence: TGCAGTGCTAAGCCCCGCACTGAAGCTTTCTTT.

The V gene is TRBV19, the J gene TRBJ1-3; tentative D call: TRBD1 (5 bases). This CDR3 comprises 14 residues. The V and J ends lost 4 bases and 0 bases respectively, with 7 bases between them. Germline V CDR1 and CDR2: LNHDA, SQIVND (reference sequence). The DNA for the CDR3 is TGTGCCAGTAGTACAGGGTCCTCTGGAAACACCATATATTTT. This codes for CASSTGSSGNTIYF.

The chain couples TRBV10-3 to TRBJ1-2; tentatively, D is TRBD1 (5 bases). Trimming took off 3 bases at V and 6 bases at J, with 17 bases between the two ends. The CDR3 covers 15 residues. Germline V gene data show CDR1 as ENHRY and CDR2 as SYGVKD. The CDR3 nucleotides are TGTGCCATCAGTGATTTAAGGGGCCCCAATGATGGCTACACCTTC. It encodes CAISDLRGPNDGYTF.

The chain carries TRBV9 and TRBJ2-5; D is undetermined. With 0 bases removed from V and 3 bases from J, the gap between germline ends came to 6 bases. This CDR3 spans 13 amino acids. The germline V gene encodes CDR1 SGDLS and CDR2 YYNGEE. CDR3 region: CASSVAQEETQYF. CDR3 nucleotides: TGTGCCAGCAGCGTAGCGCAGGAAGAGACCCAGTACTTC.

The chain has TRBV18 and TRBJ2-1, with a weak D call TRBD1 (6 bases). V lost 3 bases to trimming and J lost 4 bases, with 16 bases between them. This CDR3 comprises 16 residues. Germline V gene data show CDR1 as KGHSH and CDR2 as LQKENI. The CDR3 sequence: CASSPLGQRNYNEQFF. The CDR3 nucleotides are TGTGCCAGCTCACCCTTAGGACAGCGGAATTACAATGAGCAGTTCTTC.

The V and J genes are TRBV12-3 or TRBV12-4 and TRBJ1-5; D ambiguous. The CDR3 spans 13 residues. V lost 5 bases and J 6 bases, leaving 11 bases between the germline ends. CDR3 sequence (DNA): TGTGCCAGCAGTCAGAATATTCCTCAGCCCCAGCATTTT. This sequence encodes CASSQNIPQPQHF.

V is TRBV6-2 or TRBV6-3 and J is TRBJ1-2; tentative D call: TRBD1 (5 bases). Between the trimmed V and J ends, which lost 0 bases and 8 bases, there was a span of 10 bases. The CDR3 is 13 residues long. The germline gives CDR1 MNHEY, CDR2 SVGEGT. CDR3 protein: CASSYSSGLGYTF. The DNA for the CDR3 is TGTGCCAGCAGTTACTCGTCAGGGCTCGGCTACACCTTC.

A single count supports this clone. CDR3 nucleotide sequence: TGCGCCAGCAGCTTTCCGACAGGGGAGACAATGAACACTGAAGCTTTCTTT. It translates to CASSFPTGETMNTEAFF. The chain combines TRBV5-1 with TRBJ1-1, with TRBD1 identical over 8 bases. The V and J ends lost 2 bases and 0 bases, in that order; junction bases with no gene match: 9. The germline CDR1 and CDR2 sequences are SGHRS and YFSETQ. The CDR3 spans 17 residues.

This chain connects TRBV10-3 to TRBJ2-1; tentative D call: TRBD2 (6 bases). The CDR3 is 14 residues long. V lost 4 bases to trimming and J lost 5 bases, with 12 bases between them. CDR1 and CDR2 (germline): ENHRY, SYGVKD. Written as DNA, the CDR3 is TGTGCCATCAGTGGACGGGAGAGCCACAATGAGCAGTTCTTC. This sequence encodes CAISGRESHNEQFF.

The V call is TRBV28, the J call TRBJ2-1, with TRBD2 matching 11 bases. The germline CDR1 and CDR2 sequences are MDHEN and SYDVKM. CDR3 length equals 15 residues. The V gene end was trimmed by 5 bases and the J gene end by 5 bases; junction bases not matched to a gene: 5. CDR3 coding DNA: TGTGCCAGCAGTACTACTAGCGGGGGTAACAATGAGCAGTTCTTC. It is translated as CASSTTSGGNNEQFF.

This rearrangement joins TRBV27 to TRBJ2-3, with TRBD2 identical over 7 bases. The germline V gene has CDR1 MNHEY and CDR2 SMNVEV (reference sequence). The CDR3 has 18 amino acids. The ends lost 5 bases at V and 3 bases at J; junction bases unmatched: 17. The chain's CDR3 is CASSTLQLRRGKTDTQYF. The CDR3, as DNA: TGTGCCAGCAGTACTCTCCAGCTTAGGCGGGGGAAGACAGATACGCAGTATTTT.

V is TRBV6-1 and J is TRBJ2-5; maybe TRBD2 (6 bases). The V gene lost 0 bases and the J gene lost 2 bases, with 13 bases spanning the gap. CDR3 size: 16 residues. CDR1 is MNHNS and CDR2 is SASEGT in the germline V gene. The CDR3 DNA follows: TGTGCCAGCAGTGAAGCTAGCGGTCTTTTACAAGAGACCCAGTACTTC. Translation gives CASSEASGLLQETQYF.

The chain joins TRBV11-2 to TRBJ2-7; D gene unclear. Trimming shortened V by 4 bases and J by 5 bases, and 12 bases separated the two germline ends. The germline CDR1 and CDR2 sequences are SGHAT and FQNNGV. The CDR3 is 13 amino acids. CDR3 amino acids: CASSSHIVDEQYF. In DNA form, the CDR3 reads TGTGCCAGCAGCTCCCACATCGTCGACGAGCAGTACTTC.

The rearrangement joins TRBV7-8 to TRBJ1-1, with 7 bases that match TRBD1. The junction had 9 bases not matched to a gene; V was cut back by 5 bases and J by 6 bases. This CDR3 is built from 14 residues. Germline V gene data show CDR1 as SGHVS and CDR2 as FQNEAQ. CDR3 DNA: TGTGCCAGCAGCCCCCCAGAGACAGGGCCTGAAGCTTTCTTT. Translated, it gives CASSPPETGPEAFF.

This rearrangement joins TRBV5-1 to TRBJ2-7; no clear D gene. Germline V gene data show CDR1 as SGHRS and CDR2 as YFSETQ. The germline V and J ends were trimmed by 4 bases and 1 base, with 9 bases remaining between them. CDR3 size: 13 residues. The CDR3 coding sequence is TGCGCCAGCAGCCCCCAGTCATCCTACGAGCAGTACTTC. Encoded protein: CASSPQSSYEQYF.

The chain combines TRBV5-1 with TRBJ2-1; weak D call: TRBD1 (6 bases). Germline V CDR1 and CDR2: SGHRS, YFSETQ. V was pared by 0 bases and J by 7 bases, with 11 bases between. The CDR3 runs to 14 residues. In DNA form, the CDR3 reads TGCGCCAGCAGCTTGGTGGTCAGGGGAAATGAGCAGTTCTTC. Its protein is CASSLVVRGNEQFF.

This clone was seen once. The rearrangement joins TRBV5-1 to TRBJ2-7, with 7 bases identical to TRBD1. Germline V gene data show CDR1 as SGHRS and CDR2 as YFSETQ. This CDR3 is built from 14 residues. V dropped 0 bases and J dropped 4; count of bases not matched to a gene: 4. The CDR3 DNA sequence: TGCGCCAGCAGCTTGGATGGGACAGTTTACGAGCAGTACTTC. Protein product: CASSLDGTVYEQYF.

The chain links TRBV7-2 to TRBJ2-3; TRBD2 might be the D (5 bases). This CDR3 has 15 amino acids. With 5 bases removed from V and 4 bases from J, the gap between germline ends came to 16 bases. The germline V gene has CDR1 SGHTA and CDR2 FQGNSA. CDR3 bases: TGTGCCAGCAGCCCATCTAGCCGTGTCCCAGATACGCAGTATTTT. Amino acids: CASSPSSRVPDTQYF.

This rearrangement joins TRBV5-1 to TRBJ2-3; 8 positions match TRBD1. The junction had 7 bases not matched to a gene; V was cut back by 0 bases and J by 4 bases. The CDR3 is 16 amino acids. Germline V CDR1 and CDR2: SGHRS, YFSETQ. CDR3 in amino acids: CASSLVGQGLSDTQYF. The CDR3 nucleotides read TGCGCCAGCAGCTTGGTCGGACAGGGTTTATCAGATACGCAGTATTTT. Supplemented by reference TRBV5-1 and TRBJ2-3, the full variable domain reads KAGVTQTPRYLIKTRGQQVTLSCSPISGHRSVSWYQQTPGQGLQFLFEYFSETQRNKGNFPGRFSGRQFSNSRSEMNVSTLELGDSALYLCASSLVGQGLSDTQYFGPGTRLTVL.